This T cell receptor (beta chain) was documented in a study of blood T cell repertoires in COVID-19. TCRdb's table, derived via immunoSEQ multiplex PCR, lists solely in-frame clones and lacks some. The top ten clones hold 3.2% of a sample with about 190,000 clones, around 84% of them seen once. The receptor's source is a woman in her 30s who had recovered from COVID-19. Source material: PBMCs or T cells enriched from blood (not recorded which).

The CDR3: CASRSGRDSNQPQHF. The DNA for the CDR3 is TGTGCCAGCAGATCTGGACGGGATAGCAATCAGCCCCAGCATTTT. The V gene is TRBV28, the J gene TRBJ1-5; D is undetermined. Germline CDR1 is MDHEN and CDR2 is SYDVKM. V was clipped by 6 bases and J by 0 bases, with 12 bases between them. CDR3 length: 15 residues.